These T cell receptor beta chains were read from a single sample in a study of vaccination effects on CD4 cells after COVID-19. Assay: immunoSEQ multiplex PCR; the TCRdb copy retains only in-frame clones and omits some. The table lists roughly 46,000 clones, 65% to 80% of them singletons. These receptors are not linked to any known antigen. The sequences come from CD4+ T cells from PBMCs cultured without peptide, collected after COVID-19 vaccination. The receptors were gathered from a human donor who had a prior SARS-CoV-2 infection. CDR3s include the opening cysteine and the closing phenylalanine or tryptophan. D genes are given only for firm matches. Expanded clones get a size class; other rows say once, few or many, or leave the size out.

TRBJ2-1,TRBV5-8,-,TRBD2,CASSPTKTSGYGEQFF,TGTGCCAGCAGCCCGACCAAGACTAGCGGATACGGTGAGCAGTTCTTC
TRBJ2-5,TRBV7-9,-,TRBD1,CASSVGDREIETQYF,TGTGCCAGCAGCGTAGGAGACAGGGAGATAGAGACCCAGTACTTC
TRBJ2-7,TRBV5-4,-,TRBD1,CASSSRDRAYEQYF,TGTGCCAGCAGCAGCCGGGACAGGGCCTACGAGCAGTACTTC
TRBJ2-5,TRBV29-1,-,-,CSVVRGQETQYF,TGCAGCGTTGTAAGGGGGCAAGAGACCCAGTACTTC
TRBJ1-1,TRBV7-9,-,-,CAGSDTSLNTEAFF,TGTGCCGGATCAGACACTTCACTAAACACTGAAGCTTTCTTT
TRBJ1-1,TRBV6-5,-,-,CASSYLNTEAFF,TGTGCCAGCAGTTACTTGAACACTGAAGCTTTCTTT
TRBJ2-3,TRBV7-3,few,TRBD2,CASSLGLAGQDTQYF,TGTGCCAGCAGCTTAGGCCTAGCGGGACAAGATACGCAGTATTTT
TRBJ2-5,TRBV3-1/TRBV3-2,-,-,CASSQFGEETQYF,TGTGCCAGCAGCCAATTTGGTGAAGAGACCCAGTACTTC
TRBJ1-4,TRBV4-3,-,-,CASSQYGGTNEKLFF,TGCGCCAGCAGCCAATATGGGGGGACTAATGAAAAACTGTTTTTT
TRBJ2-7,TRBV20-1,-,-,CSASGPYEQYF,TGCAGTGCTTCGGGTCCCTACGAGCAGTACTTC
TRBJ2-7,TRBV10-3,-,TRBD1,CAISSDRGQLDEQYF,TGTGCCATCAGTTCGGACAGGGGGCAGTTGGACGAGCAGTACTTC
TRBJ2-7,TRBV2,once,-,CASSSTGYEQYF,TGTGCCAGCAGTAGCACAGGTTACGAGCAGTACTTC
TRBJ2-7,TRBV3-1/TRBV3-2,-,-,CASSRGDEQYF,TGTGCCAGCAGCCGGGGGGACGAGCAGTACTTC
TRBJ2-1,TRBV19,-,-,CASSIDSSDNEQFF,TGTGCCAGTAGTATCGACAGTTCGGACAATGAGCAGTTCTTC
TRBJ2-3,TRBV14,-,TRBD2,CASSQWRYVTSGRSTDTQYF,TGTGCCAGCAGCCAATGGAGATACGTCACTAGCGGACGGAGCACAGATACGCAGTATTTT
TRBJ2-5,TRBV24-1,-,-,CATSDGGLETQYF,TGTGCCACCAGTGATGGGGGGCTGGAGACCCAGTACTTC
TRBJ2-7,TRBV5-5,-,TRBD2,CASSKSGGREQYF,TGTGCCAGCAGCAAAAGCGGGGGACGCGAGCAGTACTTC
TRBJ2-7,TRBV7-9,few,-,CASSRGSAYEQYF,TGTGCCAGCAGCCGGGGGAGCGCCTACGAGCAGTACTTC
TRBJ2-5,TRBV5-1,-,-,CASTPGGETQYF,TGCGCCAGCACCCCCGGCGGGGAGACCCAGTACTTC
TRBJ1-5,TRBV19,-,TRBD1,CASSDRDGGQYSNQPQHF,TGTGCCAGTAGTGACAGGGACGGGGGTCAATATAGCAATCAGCCCCAGCATTTT
TRBJ2-5,TRBV11-2,-,-,CASSLLGGVQQETQYF,TGTGCCAGCAGCCTCCTTGGGGGAGTCCAACAAGAGACCCAGTACTTC
TRBJ1-4,TRBV7-2,-,-,CASSLVVGGALFF,TGTGCCAGCAGCTTAGTGGTTGGGGGAGCACTGTTTTTT
TRBJ1-1,TRBV19,-,TRBD1,CASSQGVGTEAFF,TGTGCCAGTAGCCAGGGGGTGGGCACTGAAGCTTTCTTT
TRBJ1-4,TRBV6-1,-,TRBD1,CASSEIRQGGNEKLFF,TGTGCCAGCAGTGAAATAAGACAGGGGGGGAATGAAAAACTGTTTTTT
TRBJ2-1,TRBV7-2,-,TRBD2,CASSRTSGGIGPFF,TGTGCCAGCAGCAGAACTAGCGGGGGGATCGGGCCGTTCTTC
TRBJ1-2,TRBV21-1,-,-,CASSKGGQGIRGYTF,TGTGCCAGCAGCAAAGGGGGACAGGGAATACGTGGCTACACCTTC